This TCR beta chain is from a study of T cell changes during pregnancy in multiple sclerosis. The data were produced by immunoSEQ multiplex PCR, yet TCRdb's version contains in-frame clones alone and is incomplete. The sample records approximately 32,000 clones, approximately 89% being singletons. This clonotype originated in a female donor with multiple sclerosis, enrolled in a pregnancy study. Source: CD8+ T cells from peripheral blood mononuclear cells, taken in the first trimester of pregnancy.

CDR3 nucleotide sequence: TGTGCCAGCAGGGGGGACAGGGGGGAAGTAGTTCAGCCCCAGCATTTT. Translation gives CASRGDRGEVVQPQHF. The chain has TRBV2 and TRBJ1-5, with TRBD1 matching 11 bases. The germline V gene has CDR1 SNHLY and CDR2 FYNNEI. The CDR3 length is 16 residues. With V trimmed by 6 bases and J by 6 bases, 10 bases remained unmatched.